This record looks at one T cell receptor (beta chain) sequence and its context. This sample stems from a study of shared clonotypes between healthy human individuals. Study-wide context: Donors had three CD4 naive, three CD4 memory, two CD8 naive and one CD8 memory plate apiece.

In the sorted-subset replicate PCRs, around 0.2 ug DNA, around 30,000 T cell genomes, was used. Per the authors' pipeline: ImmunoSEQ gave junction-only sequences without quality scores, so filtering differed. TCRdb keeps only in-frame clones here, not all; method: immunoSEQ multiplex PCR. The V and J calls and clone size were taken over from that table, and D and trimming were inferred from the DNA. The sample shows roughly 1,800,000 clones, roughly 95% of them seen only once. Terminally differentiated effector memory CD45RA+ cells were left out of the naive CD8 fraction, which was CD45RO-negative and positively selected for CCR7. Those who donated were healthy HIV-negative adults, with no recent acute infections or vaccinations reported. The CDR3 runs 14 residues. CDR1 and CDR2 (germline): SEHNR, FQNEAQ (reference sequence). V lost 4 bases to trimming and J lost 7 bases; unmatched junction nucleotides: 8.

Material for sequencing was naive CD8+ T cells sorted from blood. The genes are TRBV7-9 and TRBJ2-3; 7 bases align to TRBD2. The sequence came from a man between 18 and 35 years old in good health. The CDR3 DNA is TGTGCCAGCAGCTCCCCGGGGACTATAAATACGCAGTATTTT. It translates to CASSSPGTINTQYF.